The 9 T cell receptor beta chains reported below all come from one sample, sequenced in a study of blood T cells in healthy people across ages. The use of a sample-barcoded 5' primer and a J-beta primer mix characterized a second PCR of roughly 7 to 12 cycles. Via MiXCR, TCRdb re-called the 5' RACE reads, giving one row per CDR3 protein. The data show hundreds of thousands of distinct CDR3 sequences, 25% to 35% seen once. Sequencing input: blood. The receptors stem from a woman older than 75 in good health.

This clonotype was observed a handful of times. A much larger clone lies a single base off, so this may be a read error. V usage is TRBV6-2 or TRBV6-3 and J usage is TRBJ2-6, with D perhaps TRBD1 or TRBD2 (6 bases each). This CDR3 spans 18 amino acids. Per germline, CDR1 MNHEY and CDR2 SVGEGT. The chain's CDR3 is CASKGNSGAYSGANVLAF. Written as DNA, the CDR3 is TGTGCCAGCAAAGGAAACTCGGGGGCGTACTCTGGGGCCAACGTCCTGGCTTTC.

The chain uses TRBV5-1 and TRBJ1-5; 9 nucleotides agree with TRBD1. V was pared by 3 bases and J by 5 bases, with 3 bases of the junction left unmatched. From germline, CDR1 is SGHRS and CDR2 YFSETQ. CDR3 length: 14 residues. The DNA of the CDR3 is TGCGCCAGCAGCTCGACAGGGGGTGATCAGCCCCAGCATTTT. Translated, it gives CASSSTGGDQPQHF.

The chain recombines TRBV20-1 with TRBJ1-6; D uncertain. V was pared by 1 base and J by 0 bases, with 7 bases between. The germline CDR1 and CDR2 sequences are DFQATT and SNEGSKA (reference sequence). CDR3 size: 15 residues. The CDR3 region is CSARGWGSYNSPLHF. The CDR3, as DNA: TGCAGTGCTAGAGGGTGGGGCTCCTATAATTCACCCCTCCACTTT.

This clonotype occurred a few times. The CDR3 DNA reads TGTGCCAGCAGCTTAGGGGTACCGGGCCTGGCTCAGTATTTT. It is translated as CASSLGVPGLAQYF. V is TRBV7-2 and J is TRBJ2-3; no firm D call. Trimming stripped 1 base from V and 12 bases from J, with 17 bases between. Germline values: CDR1 SGHTA, CDR2 FQGNSA. The CDR3 is 14 residues long.

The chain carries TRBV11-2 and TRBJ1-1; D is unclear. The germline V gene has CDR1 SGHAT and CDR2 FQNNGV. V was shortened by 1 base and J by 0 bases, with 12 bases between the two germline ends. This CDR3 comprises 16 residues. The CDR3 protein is CASSLVYPEMNTEAFF. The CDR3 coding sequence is TGTGCCAGCAGCTTAGTTTACCCAGAGATGAACACTGAAGCTTTCTTT. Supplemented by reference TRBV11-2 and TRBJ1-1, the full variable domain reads EAGVAQSPRYKIIEKRQSVAFWCNPISGHATLYWYQQILGQGPKLLIQFQNNGVVDDSQLPKDRFSAERLKGVDSTLKIQPAKLEDSAVYLCASSLVYPEMNTEAFFGQGTRLTVV.

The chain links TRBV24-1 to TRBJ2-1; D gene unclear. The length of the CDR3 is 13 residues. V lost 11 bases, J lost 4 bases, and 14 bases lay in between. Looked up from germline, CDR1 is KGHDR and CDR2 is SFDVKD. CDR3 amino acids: CAIDPLLYNEQFF. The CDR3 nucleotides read TGTGCCATTGATCCCCTTCTTTACAATGAGCAGTTCTTC.

CDR3 DNA sequence: TGTGCCAGCAATCAGGGCGGGGGGGCGAGTACGCAGTATTTT. Its protein is CASNQGGGASTQYF. The chain has TRBV12-3 or TRBV12-4 and TRBJ2-3; 9 bases map to TRBD2. V lost 7 bases to trimming and J lost 8 bases; unmatched junction nucleotides: 10. CDR3 length: 14 residues.

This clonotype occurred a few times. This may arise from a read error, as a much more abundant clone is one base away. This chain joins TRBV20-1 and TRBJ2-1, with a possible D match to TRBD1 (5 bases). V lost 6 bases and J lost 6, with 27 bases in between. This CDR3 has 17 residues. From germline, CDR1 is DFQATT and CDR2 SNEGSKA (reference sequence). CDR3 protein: CSAVAPMRQSYGNEQFF. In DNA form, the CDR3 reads TGCAGTGCCGTCGCCCCGATGAGACAGTCGTATGGCAATGAGCAGTTCTTC.

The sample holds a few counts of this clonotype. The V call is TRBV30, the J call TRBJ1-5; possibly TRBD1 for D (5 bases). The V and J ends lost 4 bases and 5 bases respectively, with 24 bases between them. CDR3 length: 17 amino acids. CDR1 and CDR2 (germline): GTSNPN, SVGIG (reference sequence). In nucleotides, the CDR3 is TGTGCCTGGAACCCCCAAGGGCAAAGGGGCCGTCATCAGCCCCAGCATTTT. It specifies CAWNPQGQRGRHQPQHF. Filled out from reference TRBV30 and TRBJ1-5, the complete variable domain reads SQTIHQWPATLVQPVGSPLSLECTVEGTSNPNLYWYRQAAGRGLQLLFYSVGIGQISSEVPQNLSASRPQDRQFILSSKKLLLSDSGFYLCAWNPQGQRGRHQPQHFGDGTRLSIL.